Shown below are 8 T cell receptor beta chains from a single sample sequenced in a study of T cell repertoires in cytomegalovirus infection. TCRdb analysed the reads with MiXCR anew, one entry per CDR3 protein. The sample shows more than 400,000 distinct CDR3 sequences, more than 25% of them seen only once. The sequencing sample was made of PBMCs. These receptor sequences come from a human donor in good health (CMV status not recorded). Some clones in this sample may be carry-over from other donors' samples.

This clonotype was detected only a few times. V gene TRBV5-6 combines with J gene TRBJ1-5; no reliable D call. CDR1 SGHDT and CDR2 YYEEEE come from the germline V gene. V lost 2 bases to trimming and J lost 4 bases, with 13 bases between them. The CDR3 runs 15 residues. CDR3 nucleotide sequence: TGTGCCAGCAGCTTAGGCCAGCTTGAAAATCAGCCCCAGCATTTT. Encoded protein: CASSLGQLENQPQHF.

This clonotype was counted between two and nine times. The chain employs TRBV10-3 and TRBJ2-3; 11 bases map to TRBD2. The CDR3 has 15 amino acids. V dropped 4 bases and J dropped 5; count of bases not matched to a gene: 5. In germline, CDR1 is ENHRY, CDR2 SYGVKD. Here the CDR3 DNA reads TGTGCCATCAGTGTAGCGGGAGGGCCGATAGATACGCAGTATTTT. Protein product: CAISVAGGPIDTQYF.

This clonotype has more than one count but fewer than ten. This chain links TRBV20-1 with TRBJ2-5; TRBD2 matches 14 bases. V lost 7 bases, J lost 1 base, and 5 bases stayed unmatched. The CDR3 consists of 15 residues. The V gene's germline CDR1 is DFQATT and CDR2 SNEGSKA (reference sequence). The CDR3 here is CSVRGTSGSQETQYF. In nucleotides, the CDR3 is TGCAGTGTCAGGGGGACTAGCGGGAGCCAAGAGACCCAGTACTTC.

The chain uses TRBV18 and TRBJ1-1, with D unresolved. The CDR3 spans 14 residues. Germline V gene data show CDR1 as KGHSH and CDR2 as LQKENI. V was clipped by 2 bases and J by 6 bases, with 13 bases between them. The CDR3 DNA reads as TGTGCCAGCTCACCAGATCGGCAGCTCGCTGAAGCTTTCTTT. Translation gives CASSPDRQLAEAFF.

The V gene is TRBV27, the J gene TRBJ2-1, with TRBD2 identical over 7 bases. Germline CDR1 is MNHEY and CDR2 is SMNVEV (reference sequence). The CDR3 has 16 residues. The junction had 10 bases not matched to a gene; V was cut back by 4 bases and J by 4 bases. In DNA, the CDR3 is TGTGCCAGCAGTTCACCCTTTCGGGGGGATTACAATGAGCAGTTCTTC. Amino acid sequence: CASSSPFRGDYNEQFF.

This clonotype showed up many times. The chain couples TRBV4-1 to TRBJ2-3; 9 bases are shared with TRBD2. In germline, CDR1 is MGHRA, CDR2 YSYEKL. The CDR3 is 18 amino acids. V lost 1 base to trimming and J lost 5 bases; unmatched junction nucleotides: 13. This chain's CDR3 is CASSQVEPGGRAQDTQYF. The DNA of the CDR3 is TGCGCCAGCAGCCAAGTGGAGCCTGGCGGGAGGGCCCAAGATACGCAGTATTTT.

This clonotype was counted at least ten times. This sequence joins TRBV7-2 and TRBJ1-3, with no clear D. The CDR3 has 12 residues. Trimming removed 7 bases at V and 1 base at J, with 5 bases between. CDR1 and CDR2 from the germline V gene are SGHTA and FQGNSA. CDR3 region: CASTLSGNTIYF. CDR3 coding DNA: TGTGCCAGCACCCTATCTGGAAACACCATATATTTT.

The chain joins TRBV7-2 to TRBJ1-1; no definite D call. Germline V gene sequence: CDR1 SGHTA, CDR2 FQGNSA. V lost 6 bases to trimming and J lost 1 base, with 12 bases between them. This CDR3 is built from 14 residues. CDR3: CASRDMGGNTEAFF. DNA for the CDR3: TGTGCCAGCAGAGACATGGGCGGGAACACTGAAGCTTTCTTT.